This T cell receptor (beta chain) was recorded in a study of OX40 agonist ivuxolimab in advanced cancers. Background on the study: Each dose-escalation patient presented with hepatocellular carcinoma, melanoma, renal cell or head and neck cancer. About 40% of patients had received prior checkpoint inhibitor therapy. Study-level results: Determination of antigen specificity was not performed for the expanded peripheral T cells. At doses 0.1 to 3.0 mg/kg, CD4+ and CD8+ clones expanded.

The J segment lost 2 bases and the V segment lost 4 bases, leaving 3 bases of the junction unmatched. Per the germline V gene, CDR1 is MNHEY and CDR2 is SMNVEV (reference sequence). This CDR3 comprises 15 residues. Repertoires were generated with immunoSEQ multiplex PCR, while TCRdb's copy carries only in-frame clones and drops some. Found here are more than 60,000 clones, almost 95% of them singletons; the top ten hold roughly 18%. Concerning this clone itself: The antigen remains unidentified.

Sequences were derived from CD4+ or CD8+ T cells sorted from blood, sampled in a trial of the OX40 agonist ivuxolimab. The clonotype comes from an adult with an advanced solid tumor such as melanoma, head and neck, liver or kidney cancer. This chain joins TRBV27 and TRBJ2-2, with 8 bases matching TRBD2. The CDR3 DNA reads TGTGCCAGCAGTTGGGGACTAGTAAACACCGGGGAGCTGTTTTTT. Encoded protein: CASSWGLVNTGELFF.